The clone carrying this T cell receptor beta chain was picked up a small number of times. The antigen is unknown. This CDR3 contains 16 residues. Unmatched junction bases numbered 7, after V lost 2 bases and J lost 5 bases. Germline V lookup: CDR1 SEHNR, CDR2 FQNEAQ (reference sequence). Staff drew 8 to 10 milliliters of peripheral blood from each donor. Isolated PBMCs totaled at least 6.5 million in each sample. There were at least 5.5 micrograms of total RNA extracted from every sample. These data belong to a study of blood T cells in healthy people across ages. Points from the study as a whole: From one million sequenced T cells, diversity estimates were lower bounds.

Through a sample-barcoded 5' primer and a J-beta primer mix, a second PCR was run for roughly 7 to 12 cycles. From the 5' RACE reads, TCRdb called clonotypes with MiXCR, one entry per CDR3 protein. The sample lists over 600,000 distinct CDR3 sequences, more than 50% occurring once. Sequencing input: blood. The chain combines TRBV7-9 with TRBJ2-7; TRBD1 agrees at 12 bases. The source of this sequence is a man in his forties in good health. The CDR3 region has the DNA TGTGCCAGCAGCTTAAATTATGGGACAGGGGGCAACGAGCAGTACTTC. The encoded protein is CASSLNYGTGGNEQYF.